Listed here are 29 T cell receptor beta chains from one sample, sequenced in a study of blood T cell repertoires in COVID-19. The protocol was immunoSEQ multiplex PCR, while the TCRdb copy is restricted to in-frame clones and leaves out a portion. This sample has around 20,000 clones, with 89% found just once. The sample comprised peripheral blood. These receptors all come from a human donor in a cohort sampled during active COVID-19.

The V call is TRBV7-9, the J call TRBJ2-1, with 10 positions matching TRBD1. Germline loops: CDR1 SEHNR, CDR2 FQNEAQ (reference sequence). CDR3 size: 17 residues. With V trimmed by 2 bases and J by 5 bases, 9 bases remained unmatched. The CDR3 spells CASSLRSGTGVHNEQFF. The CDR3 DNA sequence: TGTGCCAGCAGCTTACGGTCCGGGACAGGGGTACACAATGAGCAGTTCTTC.

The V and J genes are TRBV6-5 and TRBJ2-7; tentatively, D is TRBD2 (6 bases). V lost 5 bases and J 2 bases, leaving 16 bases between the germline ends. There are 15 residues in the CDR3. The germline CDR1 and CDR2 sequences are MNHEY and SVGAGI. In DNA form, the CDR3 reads TGTGCCAGCAGTAGCCCGGCGGGAACAGCCTACGAGCAGTACTTC. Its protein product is CASSSPAGTAYEQYF.

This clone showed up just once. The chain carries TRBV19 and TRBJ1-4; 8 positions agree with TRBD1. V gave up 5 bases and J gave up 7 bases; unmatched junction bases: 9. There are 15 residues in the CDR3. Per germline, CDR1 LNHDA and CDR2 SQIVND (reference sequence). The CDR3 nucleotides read TGTGCCAGTAGTTCTGGACAGGGACGCGGTGAAAAACTGTTTTTT. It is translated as CASSSGQGRGEKLFF.

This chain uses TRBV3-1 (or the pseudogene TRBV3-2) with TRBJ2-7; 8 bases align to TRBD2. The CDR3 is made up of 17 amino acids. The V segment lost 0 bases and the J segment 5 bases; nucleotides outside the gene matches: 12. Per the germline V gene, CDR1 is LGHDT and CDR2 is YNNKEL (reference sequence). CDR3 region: CASSQDSGRALLNEQYF. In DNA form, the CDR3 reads TGTGCCAGCAGCCAAGATTCCGGGAGGGCCCTTTTGAACGAGCAGTACTTC.

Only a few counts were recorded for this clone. The DNA for the CDR3 is TGTGCCAGCAGTTTTGGACAGGGGGCGTTTTCACCCCTCCACTTT. Protein product: CASSFGQGAFSPLHF. The V call is TRBV27, the J call TRBJ1-6, with 11 bases identical to TRBD1. The V gene end was trimmed by 3 bases and the J gene end by 9 bases; junction bases not matched to a gene: 4. The V gene's germline CDR1 is MNHEY and CDR2 SMNVEV (reference sequence). The CDR3 covers 15 residues.

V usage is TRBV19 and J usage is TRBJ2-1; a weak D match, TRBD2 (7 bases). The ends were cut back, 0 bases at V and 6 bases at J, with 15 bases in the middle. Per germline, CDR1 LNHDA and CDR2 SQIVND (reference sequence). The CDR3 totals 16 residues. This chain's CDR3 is CASSIDLGGAANEQFF. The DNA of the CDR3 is TGTGCCAGTAGTATAGACCTGGGGGGGGCGGCCAATGAGCAGTTCTTC.

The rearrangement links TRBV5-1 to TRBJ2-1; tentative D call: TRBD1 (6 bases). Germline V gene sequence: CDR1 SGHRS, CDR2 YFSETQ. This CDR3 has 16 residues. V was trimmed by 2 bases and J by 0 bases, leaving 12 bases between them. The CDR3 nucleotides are TGCGCCAGCAGCTTACGACAGGTGGGCTCCTACAATGAGCAGTTCTTC. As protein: CASSLRQVGSYNEQFF.

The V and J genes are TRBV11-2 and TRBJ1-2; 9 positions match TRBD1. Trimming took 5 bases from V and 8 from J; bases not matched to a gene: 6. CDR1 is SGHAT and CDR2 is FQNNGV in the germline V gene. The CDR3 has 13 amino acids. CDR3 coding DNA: TGTGCCAGCAGCGGGGGGACAGGGTACGGCTACACCTTC. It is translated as CASSGGTGYGYTF.

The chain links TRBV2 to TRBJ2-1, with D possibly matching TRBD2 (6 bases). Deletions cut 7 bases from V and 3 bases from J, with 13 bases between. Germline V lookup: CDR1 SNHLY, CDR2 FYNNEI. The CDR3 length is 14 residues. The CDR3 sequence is CASNELANYNEQFF. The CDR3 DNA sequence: TGTGCCAGCAACGAGCTAGCGAACTACAATGAGCAGTTCTTC. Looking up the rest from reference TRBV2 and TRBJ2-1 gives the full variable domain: EPEVTQTPSHQVTQMGQEVILRCVPISNHLYFYWYRQILGQKVEFLVSFYNNEISEKSEIFDDQFSVERPDGSNFTLKIRSTKLEDSAMYFCASNELANYNEQFFGPGTRLTVL.

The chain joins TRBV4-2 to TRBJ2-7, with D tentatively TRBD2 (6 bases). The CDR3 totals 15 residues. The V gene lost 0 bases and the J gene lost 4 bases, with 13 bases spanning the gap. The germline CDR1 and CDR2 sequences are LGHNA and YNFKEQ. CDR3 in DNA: TGTGCCAGCAGCCAAGACAGGGACTGGATTTACGAGCAGTACTTC. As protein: CASSQDRDWIYEQYF.

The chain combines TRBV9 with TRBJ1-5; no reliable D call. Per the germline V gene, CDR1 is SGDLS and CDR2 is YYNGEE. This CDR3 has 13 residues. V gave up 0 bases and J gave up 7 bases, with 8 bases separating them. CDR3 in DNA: TGTGCCAGCAGCGTAGGGGGAGGGCAGCCCCAGCATTTT. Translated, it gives CASSVGGGQPQHF.

The CDR3 DNA is TGCGCCAGCAGCCGGGGGGCAAGGGACCTCATGAACACTGAAGCTTTCTTT. Translating gives CASSRGARDLMNTEAFF. The chain is built from TRBV5-1 and TRBJ1-1, with a tentative D call TRBD1 (6 bases). The CDR3 extends over 17 amino acids. Trimming removed 4 bases at V and 0 bases at J, with 19 bases between. CDR1 is SGHRS and CDR2 is YFSETQ in the germline V gene.

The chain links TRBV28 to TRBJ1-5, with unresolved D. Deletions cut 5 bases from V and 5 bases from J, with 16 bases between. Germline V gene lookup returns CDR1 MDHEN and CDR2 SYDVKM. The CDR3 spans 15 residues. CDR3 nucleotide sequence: TGTGCCAGCAGTCGTGACCAAGAGGTGGATCAGCCCCAGCATTTT. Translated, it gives CASSRDQEVDQPQHF.

The chain's CDR3 is CASSVGSSGTNEQYF. The DNA for the CDR3 is TGTGCCAGCAGCGTAGGGTCTAGCGGGACTAACGAGCAGTACTTC. The chain carries TRBV9 and TRBJ2-7; 9 nucleotides align to TRBD2. The V segment lost 0 bases and the J segment 5 bases; nucleotides outside the gene matches: 6. The CDR3 contains 15 residues. Germline CDR1 and CDR2: SGDLS and YYNGEE.

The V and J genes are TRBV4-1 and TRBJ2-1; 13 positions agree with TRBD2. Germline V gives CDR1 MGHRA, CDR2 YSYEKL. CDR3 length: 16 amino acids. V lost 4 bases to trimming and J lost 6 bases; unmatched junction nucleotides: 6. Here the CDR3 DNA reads TGCGCCAGCAGCCTGGGACTAGCGGGGCCCAGCAATGAGCAGTTCTTC. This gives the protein CASSLGLAGPSNEQFF.

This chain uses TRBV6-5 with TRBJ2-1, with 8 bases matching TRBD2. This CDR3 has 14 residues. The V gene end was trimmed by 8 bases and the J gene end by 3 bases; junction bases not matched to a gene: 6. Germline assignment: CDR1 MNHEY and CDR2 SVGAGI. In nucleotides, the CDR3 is TGTGCCAGCCCGCGGACTAGCAGCTACAATGAGCAGTTCTTC. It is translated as CASPRTSSYNEQFF.

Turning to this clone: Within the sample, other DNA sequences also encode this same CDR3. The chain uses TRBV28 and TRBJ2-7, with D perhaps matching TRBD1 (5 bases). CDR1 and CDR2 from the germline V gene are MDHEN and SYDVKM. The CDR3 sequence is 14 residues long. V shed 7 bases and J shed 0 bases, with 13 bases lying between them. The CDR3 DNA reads TGTGCCAGCACCTTGGAAGGGGACTCCTACGAGCAGTACTTC. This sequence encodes CASTLEGDSYEQYF.

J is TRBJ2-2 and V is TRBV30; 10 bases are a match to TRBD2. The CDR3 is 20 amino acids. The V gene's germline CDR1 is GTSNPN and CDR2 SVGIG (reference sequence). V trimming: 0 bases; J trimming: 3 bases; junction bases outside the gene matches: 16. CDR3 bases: TGTGCCTGGAGTGTACTCTCTTGGTCTAGCGGGAGAACCCACACCGGGGAGCTGTTTTTT. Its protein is CAWSVLSWSSGRTHTGELFF.

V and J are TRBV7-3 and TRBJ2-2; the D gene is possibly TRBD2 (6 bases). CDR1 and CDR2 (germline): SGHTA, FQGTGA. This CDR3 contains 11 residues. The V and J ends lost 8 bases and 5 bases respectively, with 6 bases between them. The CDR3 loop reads CASRGTGELFF. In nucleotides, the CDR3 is TGTGCCAGCCGGGGGACCGGGGAGCTGTTTTTT.

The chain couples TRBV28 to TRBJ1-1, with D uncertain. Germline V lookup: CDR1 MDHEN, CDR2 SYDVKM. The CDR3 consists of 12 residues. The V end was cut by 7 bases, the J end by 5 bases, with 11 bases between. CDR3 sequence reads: CASMERWTEAFF. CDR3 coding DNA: TGTGCCAGCATGGAGAGGTGGACTGAAGCTTTCTTT. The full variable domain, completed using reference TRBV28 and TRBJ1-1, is DVKVTQSSRYLVKRTGEKVFLECVQDMDHENMFWYRQDPGLGLRLIYFSYDVKMKEKGDIPEGYSVSREKKERFSLILESASTNQTSMYLCASMERWTEAFFGQGTRLTVV.

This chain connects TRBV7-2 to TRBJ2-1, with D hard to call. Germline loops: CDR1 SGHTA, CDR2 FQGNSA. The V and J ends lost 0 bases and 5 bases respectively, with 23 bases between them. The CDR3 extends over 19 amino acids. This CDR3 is CASSLAIGQTQSLNNEQFF. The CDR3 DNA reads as TGTGCCAGCAGCTTAGCGATCGGCCAGACACAGAGTCTAAACAATGAGCAGTTCTTC.

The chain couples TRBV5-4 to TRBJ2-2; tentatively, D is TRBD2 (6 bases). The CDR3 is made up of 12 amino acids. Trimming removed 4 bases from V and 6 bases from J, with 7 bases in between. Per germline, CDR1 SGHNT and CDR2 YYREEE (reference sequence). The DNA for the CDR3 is TGTGCCAGCAGCCCGGGAGCCGGGGAGCTGTTTTTT. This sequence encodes CASSPGAGELFF. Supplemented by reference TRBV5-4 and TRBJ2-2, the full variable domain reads ETGVTQSPTHLIKTRGQQVTLRCSSQSGHNTVSWYQQALGQGPQFIFQYYREEENGRGNFPPRFSGLQFPNYSSELNVNALELDDSALYLCASSPGAGELFFGEGSRLTVL.

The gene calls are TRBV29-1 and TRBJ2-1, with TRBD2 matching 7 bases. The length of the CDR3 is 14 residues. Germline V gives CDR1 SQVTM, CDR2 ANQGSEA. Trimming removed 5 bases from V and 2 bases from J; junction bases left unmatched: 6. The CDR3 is CSVLSSGAYNEQFF. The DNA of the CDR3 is TGCAGCGTTCTGTCGAGCGGGGCCTACAATGAGCAGTTCTTC.

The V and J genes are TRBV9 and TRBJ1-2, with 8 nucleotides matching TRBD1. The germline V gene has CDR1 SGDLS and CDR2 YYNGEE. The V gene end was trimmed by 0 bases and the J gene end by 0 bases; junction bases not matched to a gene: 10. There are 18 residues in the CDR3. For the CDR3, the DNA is TGTGCCAGCAGCGTAGCACCAGGGGGCAGCTCCACTAACTATGGCTACACCTTC. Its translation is CASSVAPGGSSTNYGYTF.

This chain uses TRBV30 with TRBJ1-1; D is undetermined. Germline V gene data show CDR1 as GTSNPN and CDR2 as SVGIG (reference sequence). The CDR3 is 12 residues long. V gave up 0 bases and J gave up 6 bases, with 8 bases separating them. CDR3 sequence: CAWSVGEPEAFF. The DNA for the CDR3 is TGTGCCTGGAGTGTTGGGGAGCCTGAAGCTTTCTTT.

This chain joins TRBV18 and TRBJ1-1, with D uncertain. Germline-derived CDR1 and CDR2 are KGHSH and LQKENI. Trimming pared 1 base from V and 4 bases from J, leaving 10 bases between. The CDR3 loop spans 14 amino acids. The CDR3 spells CASSPQRFTTEAFF. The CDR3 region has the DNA TGTGCCAGCTCACCACAGCGGTTTACCACTGAAGCTTTCTTT.

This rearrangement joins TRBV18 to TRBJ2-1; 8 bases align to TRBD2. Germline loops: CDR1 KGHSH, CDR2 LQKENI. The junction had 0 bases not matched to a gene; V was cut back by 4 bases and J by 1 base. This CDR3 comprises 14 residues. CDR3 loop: CASSLAGSYNEQFF. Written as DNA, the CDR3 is TGTGCCAGCTCACTAGCGGGGTCCTACAATGAGCAGTTCTTC.

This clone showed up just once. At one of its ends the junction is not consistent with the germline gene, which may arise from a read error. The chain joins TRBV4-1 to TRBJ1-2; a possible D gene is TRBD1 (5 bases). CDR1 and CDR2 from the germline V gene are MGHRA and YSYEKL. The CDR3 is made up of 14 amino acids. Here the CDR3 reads CASRQAYPGGGYTF. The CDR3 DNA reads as TGCGCCAGCAGGCAAGCGTATCCGGGGGGAGGCTACACCTTC.

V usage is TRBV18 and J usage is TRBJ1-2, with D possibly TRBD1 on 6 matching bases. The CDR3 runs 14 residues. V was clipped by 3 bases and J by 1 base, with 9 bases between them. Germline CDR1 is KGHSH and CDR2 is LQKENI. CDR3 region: CASSPDSYNYGYTF. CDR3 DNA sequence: TGTGCCAGCTCACCGGACAGTTATAACTATGGCTACACCTTC.